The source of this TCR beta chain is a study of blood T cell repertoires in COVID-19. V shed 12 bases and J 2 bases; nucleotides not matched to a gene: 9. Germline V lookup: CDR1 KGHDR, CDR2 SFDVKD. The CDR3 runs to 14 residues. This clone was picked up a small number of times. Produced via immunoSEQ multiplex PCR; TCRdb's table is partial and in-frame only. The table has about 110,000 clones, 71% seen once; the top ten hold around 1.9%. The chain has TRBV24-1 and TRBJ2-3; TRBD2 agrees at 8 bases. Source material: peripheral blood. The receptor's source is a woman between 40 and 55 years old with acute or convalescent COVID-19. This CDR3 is CASSGGPHTDTQYF. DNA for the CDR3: TGTGCCTCCTCGGGGGGGCCCCACACAGATACGCAGTATTTT.